This entry concerns a single T cell receptor (beta chain). The antigen is undetermined. The sample comes from a study of cytomegalovirus exposure and HLA in healthy donors. The CDR3 spans 14 residues. Trimming took 7 bases from V and 2 from J; bases not matched to a gene: 7. Germline V gene sequence: CDR1 SGHDT, CDR2 YYEEEE. The primer mix had 60 Vbeta and 13 Jbeta primers. Profiled with immunoSEQ multiplex PCR; TCRdb holds only in-frame clones, not every one. The sample records 80,000 to 100,000 clones, 70% to 75% being singletons. Overall study findings and caveats: V- and J-gene trimming of TCR beta was linked (in a later analysis) to a missense DCLRE1C variant.

This rearrangement joins TRBV5-6 to TRBJ1-1; 8 nucleotides line up with TRBD1. This sequence was found in a man aged 35-49 years in good health and CMV-seronegative. Sequenced input: PBMCs. The CDR3 sequence: CASGHRGVNTEAFF. The DNA of the CDR3 is TGTGCCAGCGGACACAGGGGGGTCAACACTGAAGCTTTCTTT.